The source of this TCR beta chain is a study of monozygotic twins with inflammatory bowel disease. Findings and limits, study-wide: Ultimately, a single strong signal or clonotype associated with IBD was not supported.

One entry per CDR3 protein, without DNA, is what TCRdb gives after re-calling the 5' RACE reads. The sample table sets out roughly 150,000 distinct CDR3 sequences. The germline V gene encodes CDR1 WNHNN and CDR2 SYGVQD (reference sequence). CDR3 length: 16 residues. About this clonotype: Its target is unknown.

The V gene is TRBV10-1, the J gene TRBJ2-2. Sequencing was done on a sample of blood. The origin of this receptor is a human donor with ulcerative colitis or Crohn's disease, or a healthy co-twin of an affected twin (not recorded which). The CDR3 here is CASSESIGANTGELFF.